This T cell receptor (beta chain) was identified in a study of liver allograft versus peripheral blood T cells. On the study more broadly: Repertoires of T cell receptors in transplanted livers were compared with recipients' peripheral blood repertoires.

A single record per CDR3 protein comes from TCRdb applying MiXCR to the reads. The sample gives about 14,000 distinct CDR3 sequences, approximately 20% of which show up once; about 6% is in the top ten. Germline loops: CDR1 SEHNR, CDR2 FQNEAQ (reference sequence). V lost 4 bases and J lost 0, with 6 bases in between. The CDR3 loop spans 14 amino acids. The chain couples TRBV7-9 to TRBJ1-4; D gene uncertain. The clonotype comes from a human patient who had a liver transplant. The graft donor may be the source of some T cells. CDR3 amino acids: CASSYGTTNEKLFF. The DNA for the CDR3 is TGTGCCAGCAGCTACGGGACAACTAATGAAAAACTGTTTTTT.